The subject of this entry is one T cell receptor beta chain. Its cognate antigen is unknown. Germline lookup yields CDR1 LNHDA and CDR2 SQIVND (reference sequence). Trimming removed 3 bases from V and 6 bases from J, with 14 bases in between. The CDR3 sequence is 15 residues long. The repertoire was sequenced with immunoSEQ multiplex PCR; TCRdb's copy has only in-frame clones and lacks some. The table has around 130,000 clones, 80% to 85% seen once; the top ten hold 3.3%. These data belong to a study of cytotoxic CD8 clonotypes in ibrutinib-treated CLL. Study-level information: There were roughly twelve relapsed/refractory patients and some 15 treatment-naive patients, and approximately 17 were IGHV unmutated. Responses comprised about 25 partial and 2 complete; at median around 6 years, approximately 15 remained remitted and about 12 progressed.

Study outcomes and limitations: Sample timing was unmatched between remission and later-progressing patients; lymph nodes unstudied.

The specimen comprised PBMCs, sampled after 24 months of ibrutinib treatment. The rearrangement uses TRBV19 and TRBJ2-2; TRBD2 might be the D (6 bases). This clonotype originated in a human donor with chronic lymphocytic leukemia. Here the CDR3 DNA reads TGTGCCAGTAGTATCCCCAGCCTAGCGTCCGGGGAGCTGTTTTTT. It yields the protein CASSIPSLASGELFF.